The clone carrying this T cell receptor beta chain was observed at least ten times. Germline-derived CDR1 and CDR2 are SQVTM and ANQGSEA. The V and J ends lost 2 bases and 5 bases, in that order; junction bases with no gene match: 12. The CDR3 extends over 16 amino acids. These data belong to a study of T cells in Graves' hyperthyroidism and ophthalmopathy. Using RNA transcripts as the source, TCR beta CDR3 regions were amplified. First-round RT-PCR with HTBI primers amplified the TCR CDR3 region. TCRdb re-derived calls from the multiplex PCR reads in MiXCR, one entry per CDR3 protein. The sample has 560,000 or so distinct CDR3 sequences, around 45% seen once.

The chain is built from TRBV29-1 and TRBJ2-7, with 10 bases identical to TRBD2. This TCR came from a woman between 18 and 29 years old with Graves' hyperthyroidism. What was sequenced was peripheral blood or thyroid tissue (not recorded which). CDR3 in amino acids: CSVETPGLAGADEQYF. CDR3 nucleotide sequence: TGCAGCGTTGAAACCCCCGGGCTAGCGGGAGCGGACGAGCAGTACTTC.